This note documents a single T cell receptor beta chain sequence. These data belong to a study of blood T cell repertoires in COVID-19. Looking at the study overall: Some COVID-19 samples were acute and others convalescent; all came from the United States, Italy and Spain. Sources were T cells, B-cell-depleted T cells, or PBMCs; the material itself was cDNA or gDNA.

The CDR3 consists of 13 residues. V was trimmed by 3 bases and J by 5 bases, leaving 8 bases between them. The germline gives CDR1 KGHSH, CDR2 LQKENI. The study recruited people aged about 18 to 90 years across approximately 25 US areas. Authors' analysis steps: Reference gene primer amplification gave estimated nucleated cell counts. Only in-frame clones appear in the TCRdb table, and some are missing; sequencing was by immunoSEQ multiplex PCR. The D gene and trimming were derived from the DNA, and the V and J assignments and clone size from that table. This repertoire shows roughly 250,000 clones, about nine tenths found once; its top ten account for 1% to 1.5%.

V is TRBV18 and J is TRBJ2-4; D unclear. This receptor was obtained from a woman aged 35 to 49 with acute COVID-19. Sequenced sample: PBMCs or T cells enriched from blood (not recorded which). The CDR3 is CASSPGLQNIQYF. CDR3 DNA: TGTGCCAGCTCACCGGGCCTCCAAAACATTCAGTACTTC.